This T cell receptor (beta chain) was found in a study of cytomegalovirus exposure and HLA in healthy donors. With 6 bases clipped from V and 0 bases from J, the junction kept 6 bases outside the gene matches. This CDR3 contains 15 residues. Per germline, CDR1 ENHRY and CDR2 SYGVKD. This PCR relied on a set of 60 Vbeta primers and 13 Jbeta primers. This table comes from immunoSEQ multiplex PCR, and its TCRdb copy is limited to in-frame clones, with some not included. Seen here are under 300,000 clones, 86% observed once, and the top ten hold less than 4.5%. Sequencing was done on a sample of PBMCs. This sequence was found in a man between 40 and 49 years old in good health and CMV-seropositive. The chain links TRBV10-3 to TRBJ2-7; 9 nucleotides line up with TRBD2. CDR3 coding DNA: TGTGCCATCAGGGTAAGGACTAGCGTCTCCTACGAGCAGTACTTC. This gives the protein CAIRVRTSVSYEQYF.